The TCR beta chain under discussion was sequenced for a study of cytomegalovirus exposure and HLA in healthy donors. General observations from the study: Among the CMV-associated chains, a few were confirmed in vitro as specific for CMV antigens. Researchers reported in a later analysis that a missense DCLRE1C variant was tied to TCR beta V- and J-gene trimming. Some highly shared sequence variants likely arose as a pipeline artifact. The study listed approximately 160 cytomegalovirus-associated TCR beta chains.

The CDR3 loop spans 15 amino acids. Trimming at V came to 2 bases and at J to 6 bases, leaving 5 bases not matched to a gene. Germline CDR1 MNHNS, CDR2 SASEGT. Comment on this clone: The antigen is unknown.

PCR used 60 Vbeta primers and 13 Jbeta primers. Assay: immunoSEQ multiplex PCR; the TCRdb copy retains only in-frame clones and omits some. This table holds about 140,000 clones, around 80% found once. The sequencing input was PBMCs. This chain connects TRBV6-1 to TRBJ1-4; the match to TRBD1 covers 8 bases. The clonotype was recovered from a middle-aged man in good health and CMV-seropositive. The CDR3 loop is CASSENTGGDEKLFF. DNA for the CDR3: TGTGCCAGCAGTGAAAATACAGGGGGTGATGAAAAACTGTTTTTT.